Shown below are 13 T cell receptor beta chains from a single sample sequenced in a study of response to subunit inactivated influenza vaccine. Via MiXCR, TCRdb re-called the RT-PCR reads, giving one row per CDR3 protein. Seen here are about 700,000 distinct CDR3 sequences, about 15% observed once, and the top ten hold 7.6%. Sequences were derived from PBMCs from blood, sampled 14 to 15 days before vaccination. Receptors originate from a man between 50 and 59 years old who received an inactivated influenza vaccine.

This clonotype occurred many times. The chain joins TRBV20-1 to TRBJ2-1, with 9 bases that match TRBD2. The J segment lost 4 bases and the V segment lost 4 bases, leaving 5 bases of the junction unmatched. There are 14 residues in the CDR3. CDR1 is DFQATT, CDR2 SNEGSKA, per germline (reference sequence). The CDR3 region has the DNA TGCAGTGCTATATCACTAGCGGGTTACAATGAGCAGTTCTTC. Translation gives CSAISLAGYNEQFF.

This chain links TRBV7-3 with TRBJ2-1; TRBD2 might be the D (6 bases). This CDR3 spans 13 amino acids. Germline V gene data show CDR1 as SGHTA and CDR2 as FQGTGA. V was clipped by 4 bases and J by 7 bases, with 11 bases between them. The CDR3 is CASSSGTLNEQFF. CDR3 in DNA: TGTGCCAGCAGCTCCGGGACTTTGAATGAGCAGTTCTTC.

V usage is TRBV5-1 and J usage is TRBJ1-1; possibly TRBD1 for D (5 bases). V was trimmed by 0 bases and J by 5 bases, leaving 11 bases between them. The CDR3 is 14 residues long. Looked up from germline, CDR1 is SGHRS and CDR2 is YFSETQ. This CDR3 reads CASSLEAGMTEAFF. CDR3 in DNA: TGCGCCAGCAGCTTGGAGGCAGGGATGACTGAAGCTTTCTTT.

This clonotype has a handful of counts. The gene calls are TRBV5-5 and TRBJ2-5, with TRBD2 matching 7 bases. V dropped 4 bases and J dropped 1; count of bases not matched to a gene: 7. Germline CDR1 and CDR2: SGHKS and YYEKEE (reference sequence). CDR3 length: 15 amino acids. CDR3 loop: CASSRLAVGQETQYF. The CDR3 DNA sequence: TGTGCCAGCAGCCGACTAGCTGTGGGCCAAGAGACCCAGTACTTC.

This clonotype was detected only a few times. This chain uses TRBV18 with TRBJ1-1, with TRBD1 matching 8 bases. V lost 6 bases, J lost 6 bases, and 9 bases stayed unmatched. The germline CDR1 and CDR2 sequences are KGHSH and LQKENI. This CDR3 comprises 14 residues. The CDR3 loop reads CASSPNHRGSEAFF. The DNA for the CDR3 is TGTGCCAGCTCTCCTAATCACAGGGGGTCTGAAGCTTTCTTT. The entire variable domain, with the rest obtained from reference TRBV18 and TRBJ1-1, is as follows: NAGVMQNPRHLVRRRGQEARLRCSPMKGHSHVYWYRQLPEEGLKFMVYLQKENIIDESGMPKERFSAEFPKEGPSILRIQQVVRGDSAAYFCASSPNHRGSEAFFGQGTRLTVV.

V is TRBV9 and J is TRBJ2-3; 7 bases map to TRBD2. The CDR3 is 14 residues long. CDR1 is SGDLS, CDR2 YYNGEE, per germline. V gave up 0 bases and J gave up 10 bases; unmatched junction bases: 8. This CDR3 reads CASSVAGEGGAQYF. In DNA, the CDR3 is TGTGCCAGCAGCGTAGCGGGGGAGGGCGGGGCGCAGTATTTT.

The CDR3 nucleotides read TGTGCCAGCAGTGAATTAGGAGTCAGCTCCTACGAGCAGTACTTC. As protein: CASSELGVSSYEQYF. This chain joins TRBV2 and TRBJ2-7; no definite D call. Germline V gene data show CDR1 as SNHLY and CDR2 as FYNNEI. The CDR3 consists of 15 residues. V shed 2 bases and J shed 0 bases, with 11 bases lying between them.

The V gene is TRBV7-2, the J gene TRBJ2-3; D assignment may be TRBD1 or TRBD2 (5 bases each). V was trimmed by 3 bases and J by 1 base, leaving 32 bases between them. Germline CDR1 reads SGHTA; CDR2 reads FQGNSA. The CDR3 runs 22 residues. CDR3 nucleotides: TGTGCCAGCAGCTTCCCCCCGGCGACTATGATTTGGGACCTGAGAGGCACAGATACGCAGTATTTT. Amino acids: CASSFPPATMIWDLRGTDTQYF.

Only a few counts were recorded for this clonotype. DNA for the CDR3: TGTGCCAGCAGCTTGGCCGGACTAGCGGGGGGGCGAACCTACAATGAGCAGTTCTTC. Residues: CASSLAGLAGGRTYNEQFF. The rearrangement uses TRBV5-4 and TRBJ2-1, with TRBD2 identical over 15 bases. The CDR3 runs to 19 residues. The V segment lost 0 bases and the J segment 2 bases; nucleotides outside the gene matches: 6. The V gene's germline CDR1 is SGHNT and CDR2 YYREEE (reference sequence).

In this sample, this clonotype turned up a few times. The chain recombines TRBV3-1 with TRBJ2-5; unclear D gene. The CDR3 runs 13 residues. Germline V gene lookup returns CDR1 LGHDT and CDR2 YNNKEL (reference sequence). Trimming shortened V by 1 base and J by 5 bases, and 8 bases separated the two germline ends. The DNA of the CDR3 is TGTGCCAGCAGCCAAGGTTGGATGGAGACCCAGTACTTC. Encoded protein: CASSQGWMETQYF.

The V call is TRBV20-1, the J call TRBJ2-2; 9 nucleotides align to TRBD2. In germline, CDR1 is DFQATT, CDR2 SNEGSKA (reference sequence). CDR3 size: 14 residues. V shed 6 bases, J shed 6 bases, and the junction held 8 bases outside the gene matches. For the CDR3, the DNA is TGCAGTGCCACCGGGACTAGCCTGTCCGGGGAGCTGTTTTTT. It is translated as CSATGTSLSGELFF.

The chain is built from TRBV4-3 and TRBJ2-7; maybe TRBD2 (6 bases). With 4 bases removed from V and 2 bases from J, the gap between germline ends came to 15 bases. Germline loops: CDR1 LGHNA, CDR2 YSLEER. CDR3 length: 15 residues. The CDR3, as DNA: TGCGCCAGCAGCCGGGGACGGGGGACTGCCTACGAGCAGTACTTC. Its translation: CASSRGRGTAYEQYF.

J is TRBJ1-6 and V is TRBV20-1; no clear D gene. This CDR3 is built from 12 residues. Per germline, CDR1 DFQATT and CDR2 SNEGSKA (reference sequence). Trimming pared 0 bases from V and 19 bases from J, leaving 16 bases between. This CDR3 reads CSARDKANPGHF. CDR3 nucleotide sequence: TGCAGTGCTAGAGACAAAGCAAACCCTGGTCACTTT.